This entry lists 30 T cell receptor beta chains sequenced from one sample in a study of cytomegalovirus exposure and HLA in healthy donors. The primer mix had 60 Vbeta and 13 Jbeta primers. Sequencing used immunoSEQ multiplex PCR; TCRdb keeps in-frame clones, though not all of them. The sample consists of about 64,000 clones, under 80% of them appearing once. Source material: PBMCs. The source is a male donor in good health and CMV-seropositive.

This chain connects TRBV7-2 to TRBJ1-6; D is ambiguous. This CDR3 comprises 12 residues. From germline, CDR1 is SGHTA and CDR2 FQGNSA. The V end lost 2 bases, the J end lost 8 bases, and 4 bases lay between the germline ends. The CDR3 nucleotides read TGTGCCAGCAGCTTAAGCTATTCACCCCTCCACTTT. Its protein is CASSLSYSPLHF.

J is TRBJ1-4 and V is TRBV10-3; D perhaps matches TRBD1 (6 bases). Looked up from germline, CDR1 is ENHRY and CDR2 is SYGVKD. This CDR3 has 15 residues. Trimming removed 3 bases at V and 2 bases at J, with 10 bases between. This CDR3 reads CAISDTGRTNEKLFF. The CDR3, as DNA: TGTGCCATCAGTGACACAGGGCGTACTAATGAAAAACTGTTTTTT.

The rearrangement joins TRBV30 to TRBJ1-6; TRBD1 matches 9 bases. The germline V gene has CDR1 GTSNPN and CDR2 SVGIG (reference sequence). The CDR3 totals 15 residues. After removal of 2 bases from V and 8 bases from J, the junction contained 7 bases not matched to a gene. CDR3 DNA: TGTGCCTGGAGTAGGGGACAGGGTTGGGATTCACCCCTCCACTTT. Amino acids: CAWSRGQGWDSPLHF. Full variable domain (rest looked up from reference TRBV30 and TRBJ1-6): SQTIHQWPATLVQPVGSPLSLECTVEGTSNPNLYWYRQAAGRGLQLLFYSVGIGQISSEVPQNLSASRPQDRQFILSSKKLLLSDSGFYLCAWSRGQGWDSPLHFGNGTRLTVT.

The chain employs TRBV28 and TRBJ2-7; weak D call: TRBD1 (6 bases). Trimming shortened V by 7 bases and J by 0 bases, and 10 bases separated the two germline ends. Germline V lookup: CDR1 MDHEN, CDR2 SYDVKM. CDR3 length: 13 residues. CDR3 sequence: CASKQGSSYEQYF. CDR3 nucleotides: TGTGCCAGCAAGCAGGGGAGCTCCTACGAGCAGTACTTC.

The chain is built from TRBV7-2 and TRBJ1-6; 7 positions match TRBD1. This CDR3 spans 15 amino acids. CDR1 and CDR2 from the germline V gene are SGHTA and FQGNSA. The J segment lost 4 bases and the V segment lost 5 bases, leaving 5 bases of the junction unmatched. CDR3 sequence reads: CASSGLTGYNSPLHF. For the CDR3, the DNA is TGTGCCAGCAGCGGCCTGACAGGGTATAATTCACCCCTCCACTTT.

J is TRBJ2-1 and V is TRBV11-2; 11 bases agree with TRBD2. The CDR3 length is 14 residues. Germline V gene data show CDR1 as SGHAT and CDR2 as FQNNGV. The V gene end was trimmed by 5 bases and the J gene end by 8 bases; junction bases not matched to a gene: 5. The CDR3 protein is CASSPRLAGYEQFF. For the CDR3, the DNA is TGTGCCAGCAGCCCCCGACTAGCGGGGTATGAGCAGTTCTTC. Drawing the rest from reference TRBV11-2 and TRBJ2-1, the complete variable domain is EAGVAQSPRYKIIEKRQSVAFWCNPISGHATLYWYQQILGQGPKLLIQFQNNGVVDDSQLPKDRFSAERLKGVDSTLKIQPAKLEDSAVYLCASSPRLAGYEQFFGPGTRLTVL.

The V and J genes are TRBV19 and TRBJ2-7, with TRBD2 matching over 7 bases. CDR3 length: 14 residues. The junction had 2 bases not matched to a gene; V was cut back by 1 base and J by 2 bases. The germline V gene encodes CDR1 LNHDA and CDR2 SQIVND (reference sequence). CDR3 sequence (DNA): TGTGCCAGTAGTATAGTGGGAGGGCCCTACGAGCAGTACTTC. It specifies CASSIVGGPYEQYF.

This chain connects TRBV5-1 to TRBJ1-1, with no clear D. This CDR3 contains 15 residues. Germline CDR1 reads SGHRS; CDR2 reads YFSETQ. Trimming cost V 0 bases and J 0 bases, with 9 bases left between them. The CDR3 nucleotides read TGCGCCAGCAGCTTGGTAGGAGAGCTGAACACTGAAGCTTTCTTT. Protein product: CASSLVGELNTEAFF.

This sequence joins TRBV7-8 and TRBJ2-5; TRBD2 agrees at 8 bases. This CDR3 is built from 16 residues. Germline trimming cut 6 bases from V and 5 bases from J; bases unmatched to any gene: 14. Per germline, CDR1 SGHVS and CDR2 FQNEAQ. CDR3 sequence (DNA): TGTGCCAGCAGACCTCCTTGGCGGGAGGCCCTCGAGACCCAGTACTTC. It is translated as CASRPPWREALETQYF.

This clone has just a few counts. The V gene is TRBV5-6, the J gene TRBJ2-2, with 11 positions matching TRBD2. V shed 3 bases and J 1 base; nucleotides not matched to a gene: 5. The CDR3 runs to 17 residues. Germline CDR1 and CDR2: SGHDT and YYEEEE. CDR3 sequence (DNA): TGTGCCAGCAGCTCCCCAACTAGCGGGGGGAACACCGGGGAGCTGTTTTTT. Its protein is CASSSPTSGGNTGELFF.

The chain recombines TRBV27 with TRBJ2-2, with a weak D call TRBD2 (6 bases). Per the germline V gene, CDR1 is MNHEY and CDR2 is SMNVEV (reference sequence). The CDR3 length is 16 residues. V gave up 1 base and J gave up 5 bases, with 14 bases separating them. This CDR3 is CASSLLYQGGTGELFF. CDR3 bases: TGTGCCAGCAGTTTATTGTACCAGGGAGGAACCGGGGAGCTGTTTTTT.

The chain uses TRBV5-4 and TRBJ2-7; 10 bases fit TRBD2. The CDR3 extends over 15 amino acids. The trim removed 4 bases at V and 0 bases at J, leaving 4 bases unmatched. Germline assignment: CDR1 SGHNT and CDR2 YYREEE (reference sequence). The CDR3 DNA sequence: TGTGCCAGCAGCGCTTCTAGCGGGGGCTCCTACGAGCAGTACTTC. Its protein product is CASSASSGGSYEQYF.

V and J are TRBV14 and TRBJ2-7; perhaps TRBD1 as D (6 bases). Trimming stripped 4 bases from V and 3 bases from J, with 19 bases between. The CDR3 has 16 amino acids. From germline, CDR1 is SGHDN and CDR2 FVKESK. The CDR3 DNA reads as TGTGCCAGCAGCCCAGGGGCTGCATTCCGCTTCTACGAGCAGTACTTC. This codes for CASSPGAAFRFYEQYF.

The chain joins TRBV4-3 to TRBJ1-1, with a weak D call TRBD1 (6 bases). The ends were cut back, 0 bases at V and 7 bases at J, with 9 bases in the middle. Germline CDR1 and CDR2: LGHNA and YSLEER. The CDR3 consists of 13 residues. CDR3 nucleotides: TGCGCCAGCAGCCAAGAGGGGGCAGGTGAAGCTTTCTTT. It specifies CASSQEGAGEAFF.

The rearrangement links TRBV10-2 to TRBJ1-2; 7 bases line up with TRBD1. This CDR3 comprises 13 residues. The ends lost 7 bases at V and 4 bases at J; junction bases unmatched: 6. CDR1 is WSHSY and CDR2 is SAAADI in the germline V gene. The chain's CDR3 is CASNQGVRYGYTF. The CDR3 coding sequence is TGCGCCAGCAATCAGGGGGTTCGCTATGGCTACACCTTC.

The rearrangement links TRBV19 to TRBJ2-3; unclear D gene. Germline loops: CDR1 LNHDA, CDR2 SQIVND (reference sequence). This CDR3 region has 16 residues. With 1 base removed from V and 0 bases from J, the gap between germline ends came to 11 bases. CDR3 loop: CASSIAPFSSTDTQYF. The CDR3 nucleotides read TGTGCCAGTAGTATAGCCCCCTTTTCTAGCACAGATACGCAGTATTTT.

The chain uses TRBV6-5 and TRBJ2-5; 8 bases fit TRBD2. This CDR3 region has 14 residues. Germline V gene lookup returns CDR1 MNHEY and CDR2 SVGAGI. V lost 5 bases, J lost 5 bases, and 7 bases stayed unmatched. CDR3 coding DNA: TGTGCCAGCAGTCCGGGGGGGCCGGGGGAGACCCAGTACTTC. Translated: CASSPGGPGETQYF.

This chain joins TRBV7-9 and TRBJ2-7, with unresolved D. The V gene lost 5 bases and the J gene lost 7 bases, with 18 bases spanning the gap. CDR1 and CDR2 from the germline V gene are SEHNR and FQNEAQ (reference sequence). The CDR3 sequence is 14 residues long. The DNA of the CDR3 is TGTGCCAGCAGCCCTCTTTCGCAGGCGTGGGAGCAGTACTTC. Protein product: CASSPLSQAWEQYF.

The V call is TRBV5-1, the J call TRBJ2-1, with D possibly matching TRBD1 (6 bases). This CDR3 contains 15 residues. The V end lost 5 bases, the J end lost 8 bases, and 20 bases lay between the germline ends. Germline V gene sequence: CDR1 SGHRS, CDR2 YFSETQ. The CDR3 DNA reads TGCGCCAGCAGGACTATTGGGGGCCGGGGAGATGAGCAGTTCTTC. It specifies CASRTIGGRGDEQFF.

V is TRBV27 and J is TRBJ1-4; 9 bases are shared with TRBD1. Trimming removed 4 bases from V and 7 bases from J; junction bases left unmatched: 13. Per germline, CDR1 MNHEY and CDR2 SMNVEV (reference sequence). This CDR3 comprises 17 residues. CDR3 DNA: TGTGCCAGCAGTTCACCCCGGACCGGGACAGGGAGTGAAAAACTGTTTTTT. Encoded protein: CASSSPRTGTGSEKLFF.

J is TRBJ2-7 and V is TRBV9; D is perhaps TRBD2 (6 bases). V was trimmed by 7 bases and J by 4 bases, leaving 21 bases between them. CDR3 size: 15 residues. Germline V gene sequence: CDR1 SGDLS, CDR2 YYNGEE. The CDR3 region is CASGAGEGGVYEQYF. The CDR3 nucleotides read TGTGCCAGCGGGGCCGGCGAAGGAGGGGTATACGAGCAGTACTTC.

This chain links TRBV27 with TRBJ1-2; possible D gene TRBD1, 5 bases. The CDR3 has 11 residues. CDR1 MNHEY and CDR2 SMNVEV come from the germline V gene (reference sequence). The germline V and J ends were trimmed by 5 bases and 5 bases, with 6 bases remaining between them. The CDR3 protein is CASSQGYGYTF. CDR3 sequence (DNA): TGTGCCAGCAGTCAGGGTTATGGCTACACCTTC.

The chain couples TRBV30 to TRBJ2-2; 8 nucleotides line up with TRBD1. The CDR3 covers 14 residues. CDR1 and CDR2 from the germline V gene are GTSNPN and SVGIG (reference sequence). V lost 3 bases and J lost 7; bases outside the gene matches: 7. CDR3 sequence (DNA): TGTGCCTGGAGAGGGCAGGGGGCGGGCGGGGAGCTGTTTTTT. Its protein is CAWRGQGAGGELFF.

CDR3 nucleotides: TGTGCCAGCAGCGTAGTGGAGGGGAGGGATACGCAGTATTTT. Amino acid sequence: CASSVVEGRDTQYF. The chain recombines TRBV9 with TRBJ2-3; the D gene is possibly TRBD2 (6 bases). The V and J ends lost 0 bases and 6 bases respectively, with 11 bases between them. The CDR3 covers 14 residues. Per the germline V gene, CDR1 is SGDLS and CDR2 is YYNGEE.

The chain uses TRBV7-2 and TRBJ2-7, with a possible D match to TRBD1 (5 bases). Trimming removed 0 bases from V and 3 bases from J, with 15 bases in between. CDR3 length: 16 amino acids. CDR1 and CDR2 (germline): SGHTA, FQGNSA. CDR3 amino acids: CASSLAAAGQLYEQYF. In DNA form, the CDR3 reads TGTGCCAGCAGCTTAGCTGCGGCAGGGCAACTCTACGAGCAGTACTTC.

The genes are TRBV4-3 and TRBJ1-2; D remains ambiguous. Per the germline V gene, CDR1 is LGHNA and CDR2 is YSLEER. The length of the CDR3 is 16 residues. V was pared by 0 bases and J by 4 bases, with 15 bases between. CDR3 sequence reads: CASSQERLYPVYGYTF. The CDR3 DNA is TGCGCCAGCAGCCAAGAGCGGCTTTACCCGGTCTATGGCTACACCTTC.

In this sample, this clone turned up a few times. The V call is TRBV5-1, the J call TRBJ2-5, with D uncertain. The V end lost 6 bases, the J end lost 5 bases, and 14 bases lay between the germline ends. The CDR3 consists of 13 residues. Germline CDR1 and CDR2: SGHRS and YFSETQ. The CDR3 DNA reads as TGCGCCAGCACCGAAAACTCCCGGGAGACCCAGTACTTC. Translated, it gives CASTENSRETQYF.

J is TRBJ2-3 and V is TRBV7-2; 9 bases line up with TRBD1. Looked up from germline, CDR1 is SGHTA and CDR2 is FQGNSA. Germline trimming cut 5 bases from V and 0 bases from J; bases unmatched to any gene: 3. The CDR3 spans 15 residues. The CDR3 spells CASSPGTGSTDTQYF. In nucleotides, the CDR3 is TGTGCCAGCAGCCCGGGGACAGGGAGCACAGATACGCAGTATTTT.

This clone appeared once. V is TRBV10-1 and J is TRBJ2-7; 7 bases match TRBD2. The CDR3 spans 14 residues. Germline V gene sequence: CDR1 WNHNN, CDR2 SYGVQD (reference sequence). Germline trimming cut 8 bases from V and 5 bases from J; bases unmatched to any gene: 12. The CDR3 is CASVQCGGGHEQYF. The DNA of the CDR3 is TGCGCCAGCGTACAATGCGGGGGTGGTCACGAGCAGTACTTC.

The chain has TRBV13 and TRBJ2-5, with TRBD1 matching 7 bases. The V gene end was trimmed by 5 bases and the J gene end by 2 bases; junction bases not matched to a gene: 2. CDR1 PRHDT and CDR2 FYEKMQ come from the germline V gene (reference sequence). The CDR3 sequence is 13 residues long. In DNA form, the CDR3 reads TGTGCCAGCAGCGCGGACAGGCAAGAGACCCAGTACTTC. Translating it yields CASSADRQETQYF.